Presented here are 3 T cell receptor beta chains from one specimen sequenced in a study of cytomegalovirus exposure and HLA in healthy donors. Assay: immunoSEQ multiplex PCR; the TCRdb copy retains only in-frame clones and omits some. The sample contains hundreds of thousands of clones, 88% of which appear only once. The sequenced sample consisted of PBMCs. These receptors came from a woman aged 18 to 35 in good health and CMV-seronegative.

The V call is TRBV29-1, the J call TRBJ1-2; D uncertain. Germline CDR1 is SQVTM and CDR2 is ANQGSEA. V shed 3 bases and J shed 4 bases, with 15 bases lying between them. The CDR3 is 14 residues long. Here the CDR3 reads CSVEWTGSGYGYTF. The CDR3 coding sequence is TGCAGCGTTGAGTGGACTGGGTCGGGCTATGGCTACACCTTC. The complete variable domain, with remaining parts taken from reference TRBV29-1 and TRBJ1-2, reads SAVISQKPSRDICQRGTSLTIQCQVDSQVTMMFWYRQQPGQSLTLIATANQGSEATYESGFVIDKFPISRPNLTFSTLTVSNMSPEDSSIYLCSVEWTGSGYGYTFGSGTRLTVV.

The chain employs TRBV6-5 and TRBJ1-1; D is undetermined. Germline values: CDR1 MNHEY, CDR2 SVGAGI. This CDR3 comprises 11 residues. Trimming removed 6 bases at V and 5 bases at J, with 7 bases between. This CDR3 is CASSRETEAFF. CDR3 DNA sequence: TGTGCCAGCAGCCGGGAGACTGAAGCTTTCTTT.

This sequence joins TRBV30 and TRBJ2-1, with D maybe TRBD2 (5 bases). This CDR3 is 12 amino acids long. Germline values: CDR1 GTSNPN, CDR2 SVGIG (reference sequence). Trimming took off 4 bases at V and 5 bases at J, with 9 bases between the two ends. The CDR3: CAWNSVDNEQFF. CDR3 sequence (DNA): TGTGCCTGGAATAGCGTGGACAATGAGCAGTTCTTC.